The rows below give T cell receptor beta chains drawn from one sample of a study of identifying expanded T cells in peripheral blood. Clones were sequenced by immunoSEQ multiplex PCR, and TCRdb holds only the in-frame ones, with some missing. The top ten clones hold around 6% of a sample with more than 75,000 clones, roughly 86% of them seen once. The sample comprised blood. The receptors were sampled from a person aged 18 to 75 in good health. Both conserved end residues are part of each CDR3. Each record gives: J gene, D gene, V gene, clone size, CDR3 DNA, CDR3 protein. The D gene is left open where the match is weak. Not all rows give a size; the values are once, few, many and, for expanded clones, a class.

TRBJ1-4 - TRBV5-1 - TGCGCCAGCAGCCCAAATACAGGGTTTAATGAAAAACTGTTTTTT CASSPNTGFNEKLFF
TRBJ1-4 - TRBV10-3 - TGTGCCATCAGGTCAGAGGGATCCGCGAGCGAAAAACTGTTTTTT CAIRSEGSASEKLFF
TRBJ1-2 - TRBV5-5 - TGTGCCAGCAGCTTGGTAGGGGAAGGCTACACCTTC CASSLVGEGYTF
TRBJ1-5 - TRBV30 - TGTGCCTGGAGTGTCAAAGGGTATCAGCCCCAGCATTTT CAWSVKGYQPQHF
TRBJ1-1 - TRBV7-2 - TGTGCCAGCAGCTTAGGAATAACGAACACTGAAGCTTTCTTT CASSLGITNTEAFF
TRBJ1-6 - TRBV14 - TGTGCCAGCAGCCAAGAAGGGGGGAGTTTAAGGTCACCCCTCCACTTT CASSQEGGSLRSPLHF
TRBJ1-5 TRBD1 TRBV19 - TGTGCCAGTAGACTTAGGGGACAGACTAGCAATCAGCCCCAGCATTTT CASRLRGQTSNQPQHF
TRBJ2-3 TRBD1 TRBV25-1 once TGTGCCAGCACCCACTTCGGGACAGGGGGCGGGTATACGCAGTATTTT CASTHFGTGGGYTQYF
TRBJ2-5 - TRBV30 - TGTGCCTGGGGTTGGGACCGGGAGACCCAGTACTTC CAWGWDRETQYF
TRBJ1-1 - TRBV7-8 - TGTGCCAGCAGCTTAGCCCGAGTCTACAGGGACCCCACTGAAGCTTTCTTT CASSLARVYRDPTEAFF
TRBJ1-1 TRBD1 TRBV10-1 - TGCGCCAGCAGTGCCTGGGGACAGGGAGGTTCCACGGCTTTCTTT CASSAWGQGGSTAFF
TRBJ2-5 - TRBV5-4 - TGTGCCAGCAGCACCGGGACCCAAGAGACCCAGTACTTC CASSTGTQETQYF
TRBJ1-1 - TRBV7-3 - TGTGCCAGCAGCGCCGACACGAGGACTGAAGCTTTCTTT CASSADTRTEAFF
TRBJ2-1 TRBD2 TRBV11-2 - TGTGCCAGCAGCCCCCTCGCGCTTTTCGCGGGAGAAAACAATGAGCAGTTCTTC CASSPLALFAGENNEQFF
TRBJ1-1 - TRBV7-6 - TGTGCCAGCAGCTTATTCAGGGGAGGAGGGATGAACACTGAAGCTTTCTTT CASSLFRGGGMNTEAFF
TRBJ1-5 - TRBV19 - TGTGCCAGTAGTACCTCCTGGGGCCTGAGCAATCAGCCCCAGCATTTT CASSTSWGLSNQPQHF
TRBJ2-7 TRBD1 TRBV12-5 - TGTGCTAGTGCCCGAAGACAGGGGGGTCCCCGCGAGCAGTACTTC CASARRQGGPREQYF
TRBJ1-2 TRBD1 TRBV5-1 - TGCGCCAGCAGCCCCGACGAGGGGGCGGGCTATGGCTACACCTTC CASSPDEGAGYGYTF
TRBJ1-1 - TRBV11-2 - TGTGCCAGCAGCTCATACCCACCGGTCGCTGAAGCTTTCTTT CASSSYPPVAEAFF
TRBJ1-2 - TRBV7-9 - TGTGCCAGCAGCTCCGGGCAATATGGCTACACCTTC CASSSGQYGYTF
TRBJ1-1 - TRBV6-1 - TGTGCCAGCAGGACACTGAACACTGAAGCTTTCTTT CASRTLNTEAFF
TRBJ2-5 TRBD2 TRBV5-8 - TGTGGCGGGGGAGGAACACCTAAAGAGACCCAGTACTTC CGGGGTPKETQYF
TRBJ1-2 - TRBV7-9 - TGTGCCAGCAGCCCGGACAGTTACGGAGGCTACACCTTC CASSPDSYGGYTF